Each of the 8 T cell receptor beta chains below was sequenced from the same sample in a study of blood T cell repertoires in COVID-19 (dated by TCRdb to the early 2020s). The library was obtained by the immunoSEQ multiplex PCR assay. The clones in this table, taken by TCRdb from immuneACCESS, are in-frame only. Not every clone is retained; where verified, under half of the shortfall comes from an unresolved V gene, and the cause of the rest is unknown. Across this sample there are around 270,000 clones, with more than 70% seen only once. Of the sample, 2% to 3% falls within the top ten clones. Sequences were obtained from peripheral blood. Receptors were obtained from a woman aged 50 to 60 with acute or convalescent COVID-19.

This sequence joins TRBV15 and TRBJ2-3; D is unresolved. In germline, CDR1 is LNHNV, CDR2 YYDKDF (reference sequence). This CDR3 comprises 13 residues. V was pared by 0 bases and J by 2 bases, with 3 bases between. CDR3 protein: CATSRDYTDTQYF. CDR3 DNA sequence: TGTGCCACCAGCAGAGATTACACAGATACGCAGTATTTT.

The chain recombines TRBV7-9 with TRBJ1-1; D gene uncertain. The CDR3 length is 12 residues. Germline V CDR1 and CDR2: SEHNR, FQNEAQ (reference sequence). V lost 6 bases and J 1 base, leaving 6 bases between the germline ends. CDR3 sequence (DNA): TGTGCCAGCAGTACAGAGAACACTGAAGCTTTCTTT. It is translated as CASSTENTEAFF.

V usage is TRBV27 and J usage is TRBJ2-7; D may be TRBD1 (6 bases). The CDR3 sequence is 15 residues long. CDR1 and CDR2 from the germline V gene are MNHEY and SMNVEV (reference sequence). Deletions cut 0 bases from V and 2 bases from J, with 11 bases between. CDR3 DNA sequence: TGTGCCAGCAGTTTATCTACAGGGCGGACCTACGAGCAGTACTTC. Protein product: CASSLSTGRTYEQYF.

V usage is TRBV9 and J usage is TRBJ2-1, with 10 nucleotides matching TRBD2. V dropped 0 bases and J dropped 7; count of bases not matched to a gene: 10. This CDR3 region has 17 residues. In germline, CDR1 is SGDLS, CDR2 YYNGEE. CDR3 nucleotide sequence: TGTGCCAGCAGCGTAGGAGGAGCGGGAGGGCCGGGAAATGAGCAGTTCTTC. It yields the protein CASSVGGAGGPGNEQFF.

This sequence joins TRBV18 and TRBJ2-7, with D maybe TRBD2 (6 bases). Germline CDR1 KGHSH, CDR2 LQKENI. There are 14 residues in the CDR3. V lost 3 bases and J lost 4, with 13 bases in between. In DNA form, the CDR3 reads TGTGCCAGCTCACCCACCGCGGGGCCTTACGAGCAGTACTTC. It translates to CASSPTAGPYEQYF.

The gene calls are TRBV10-3 and TRBJ2-5; 8 nucleotides line up with TRBD1. The CDR3 consists of 12 residues. The trim removed 7 bases at V and 4 bases at J, leaving 2 bases unmatched. Germline V gene lookup returns CDR1 ENHRY and CDR2 SYGVKD. The CDR3 coding sequence is TGTGCCATCAAAGGACAGGGAGAGACCCAGTACTTC. Amino acid sequence: CAIKGQGETQYF.

The chain recombines TRBV3-1 (or the pseudogene TRBV3-2) with TRBJ1-4, with 9 nucleotides matching TRBD1. The germline V gene encodes CDR1 LGHDT and CDR2 YNNKEL (reference sequence). The CDR3 sequence is 16 residues long. J gave up 3 bases and V 3 bases, and 5 bases lay outside the gene matches. CDR3 bases: TGTGCCAGCAGCCAGGGACAGGGTCAGGCTAATGAAAAACTGTTTTTT. This codes for CASSQGQGQANEKLFF.

The chain is built from TRBV7-2 and TRBJ1-1, with 8 bases matching TRBD1. Germline values: CDR1 SGHTA, CDR2 FQGNSA. Trimming took 6 bases from V and 1 from J; bases not matched to a gene: 10. The CDR3 has 16 amino acids. The CDR3 loop is CASRNPDRVGNTEAFF. The CDR3 nucleotides are TGTGCCAGCAGAAACCCGGACAGGGTCGGGAACACTGAAGCTTTCTTT.